This T cell receptor (beta chain) was recorded in a study of tumor and adjacent non-tumor tissue in lung cancer. Study outcomes and limitations: Shorter survival was associated with higher TCR diversity in tumors. Tumor tissue had significantly higher TCR diversity than normal lung.

Germline V lookup: CDR1 SGHNT, CDR2 YYREEE (reference sequence). CDR3 size: 15 residues. This sample's RNA came from whole unsorted tissue. This non-tumor lung sample came from over 3 cm beyond the tumor edge. Three rounds of nested PCR, following a modified ARM-PCR protocol, produced the TCRbeta library. TCRdb called the multiplex PCR reads again in MiXCR, with one record for every CDR3 protein. The profile covers around 99,000 distinct CDR3 sequences, with 50% to 70% appearing a single time and over 15% taken by the ten largest. For this clonotype: Its specificity is not known. A read error may account for a junction end that differs from germline.

The clonotype was recovered from a man in his 60s with non-small cell lung cancer. The sequenced sample was distant non-tumor lung tissue. This chain uses TRBV5-4 with TRBJ2-7; 9 bases agree with TRBD2. This CDR3 is CANSLSGTSSYEQYF. In DNA, the CDR3 is TGTGCCAACAGCTTGTCTGGGACTAGCTCCTACGAGCAGTATTTC.